These 15 T cell receptor beta chains were all obtained from the same sample, sequenced in a study of blood T cell repertoires in COVID-19. Assay: immunoSEQ multiplex PCR; the TCRdb copy retains only in-frame clones and omits some. This sample has approximately 400,000 clones, with approximately 77% found just once. Sequenced material: peripheral blood. Receptors originate from a human donor with acute or convalescent COVID-19. The donor label of this sample is uncertain.

This sequence joins TRBV28 and TRBJ1-5; no reliable D call. V dropped 5 bases and J dropped 5 bases, with 13 bases sitting between them. CDR3 size: 14 residues. Per the germline V gene, CDR1 is MDHEN and CDR2 is SYDVKM. CDR3 region: CASSRLEVDQPQHF. The CDR3, as DNA: TGTGCCAGCAGTCGACTTGAGGTCGATCAGCCCCAGCATTTT.

This clone was seen a few times. The sample contains more than one DNA sequence encoding this CDR3. V is TRBV5-1 and J is TRBJ1-6; the match to TRBD1 covers 8 bases. The germline CDR1 and CDR2 sequences are SGHRS and YFSETQ. There are 13 residues in the CDR3. With V trimmed by 6 bases and J by 5 bases, 1 base remained unmatched. CDR3 sequence reads: CASKGQDNSPLHF. CDR3 sequence (DNA): TGCGCCAGCAAGGGACAGGATAATTCACCCCTCCACTTT.

The chain uses TRBV28 and TRBJ1-2; D is perhaps TRBD1 (5 bases). This CDR3 is built from 14 residues. V gave up 6 bases and J gave up 8 bases, with 19 bases separating them. CDR1 is MDHEN and CDR2 is SYDVKM in the germline V gene. The CDR3 here is CASSNLRRGGGYTF. CDR3 DNA: TGTGCCAGCAGCAATCTAAGGAGGGGCGGGGGCTACACCTTC.

The CDR3 DNA reads TGTGCCAGCAGCTTAGGAGGTTTCTACGAGCAGTACTTC. Protein sequence: CASSLGGFYEQYF. The chain employs TRBV7-2 and TRBJ2-7; D uncertain. This CDR3 has 13 amino acids. V lost 1 base and J 3 bases, leaving 7 bases between the germline ends. Germline V gives CDR1 SGHTA, CDR2 FQGNSA.

The V and J genes are TRBV2 and TRBJ1-1, with D possibly TRBD1 on 5 matching bases. Germline V gene data show CDR1 as SNHLY and CDR2 as FYNNEI. The CDR3 has 15 residues. V lost 4 bases, J lost 0 bases, and 12 bases lay in between. The CDR3 DNA follows: TGTGCCAGCAGTGCCGACAGTGGTCTGAACACTGAAGCTTTCTTT. It translates to CASSADSGLNTEAFF.

The DNA of the CDR3 is TGTGCCAGCAGCCCCCCCCGAGGACAGGGATCTTTCTTT. This codes for CASSPPRGQGSFF. The V call is TRBV7-8, the J call TRBJ1-1; 8 bases agree with TRBD1. Germline V gene sequence: CDR1 SGHVS, CDR2 FQNEAQ. V lost 5 bases to trimming and J lost 12 bases; unmatched junction nucleotides: 11. The CDR3 has 13 amino acids.

On this clone: Different DNA sequences within this sample yield the same CDR3. V and J are TRBV5-1 and TRBJ1-2; no clear D gene. This CDR3 has 12 residues. From germline, CDR1 is SGHRS and CDR2 YFSETQ. Trimming took 0 bases from V and 5 from J, leaving 5 bases between them. As DNA, the CDR3 is TGCGCCAGCAGCTTGGACCAGTATGGCTACACCTTC. Residues: CASSLDQYGYTF.

The chain links TRBV1 to TRBJ2-7; the DNA was not compared with TRBD2, the D call given in the table. TRBV1 is a documented pseudogene. This CDR3 has 19 amino acids. Here the CDR3 reads CTSSQDRDFRRQNVHEQYF. The DNA of the CDR3 is TGCACCAGCAGCCAAGATCGGGACTTTAGGCGGCAAAACGTCCACGAGCAGTACTTC.

The rearrangement uses TRBV2 and TRBJ2-7, with a possible D match to TRBD2 (5 bases). Trimming took 5 bases from V and 4 from J, leaving 15 bases between them. CDR1 is SNHLY, CDR2 FYNNEI, per germline. The CDR3 consists of 14 residues. The CDR3 sequence is CASSNFDGGYEQYF. The CDR3 DNA follows: TGTGCCAGCAGTAACTTCGACGGAGGATACGAGCAGTACTTC.

This rearrangement joins TRBV5-1 to TRBJ1-4; D gene ambiguous. Deletions cut 5 bases from V and 4 bases from J, with 9 bases between. The CDR3 consists of 13 residues. Germline V gene data show CDR1 as SGHRS and CDR2 as YFSETQ. CDR3 protein: CASRVQFNEKLFF. The CDR3 DNA reads TGCGCCAGCAGAGTCCAGTTTAATGAAAAACTGTTTTTT.

The chain couples TRBV15 to TRBJ2-7; maybe TRBD2 (6 bases). This CDR3 is 15 amino acids long. Germline CDR1 is LNHNV and CDR2 is YYDKDF (reference sequence). V lost 4 bases to trimming and J lost 2 bases, with 15 bases between them. The CDR3 region is CATSNRLVMAYEQYF. CDR3 coding DNA: TGTGCCACCAGCAACCGACTAGTCATGGCCTACGAGCAGTACTTC.

The gene calls are TRBV2 and TRBJ1-2, with D tentatively TRBD1 (6 bases). V gave up 8 bases and J gave up 13 bases, with 23 bases separating them. The CDR3 is made up of 13 amino acids. CDR1 and CDR2 (germline): SNHLY, FYNNEI. Written as DNA, the CDR3 is TGTGCCAGCCTCACGGACAGACTCCAACCCCTCACCTTC. It translates to CASLTDRLQPLTF.

The chain employs TRBV5-1 and TRBJ2-5; D is possibly TRBD1 (6 bases). Trimming took 2 bases from V and 4 from J, leaving 15 bases between them. Germline lookup yields CDR1 SGHRS and CDR2 YFSETQ. The length of the CDR3 is 15 residues. CDR3 sequence (DNA): TGCGCCAGCAGCTTACAGGGAAGGTTGGTAGAGACCCAGTACTTC. This sequence encodes CASSLQGRLVETQYF.

Regarding this clone: In the same sample, other DNA sequences code for this CDR3. This chain links TRBV5-5 with TRBJ1-1, with 7 bases fitting TRBD1. J gave up 1 base and V 1 base, and 4 bases lay outside the gene matches. The CDR3 has 15 residues. CDR1 is SGHKS and CDR2 is YYEKEE in the germline V gene (reference sequence). CDR3 amino acids: CASSLRTGSNTEAFF. Here the CDR3 DNA reads TGTGCCAGCAGCTTGCGGACAGGCTCGAACACTGAAGCTTTCTTT.

The rearrangement links TRBV2 to TRBJ1-2; 7 nucleotides align to TRBD1. The CDR3 contains 14 residues. In germline, CDR1 is SNHLY, CDR2 FYNNEI. Trimming removed 2 bases from V and 4 bases from J; junction bases left unmatched: 4. Here the CDR3 reads CASSEIRQGYGYTF. CDR3 coding DNA: TGTGCCAGCAGTGAAATAAGACAGGGCTATGGCTACACCTTC.